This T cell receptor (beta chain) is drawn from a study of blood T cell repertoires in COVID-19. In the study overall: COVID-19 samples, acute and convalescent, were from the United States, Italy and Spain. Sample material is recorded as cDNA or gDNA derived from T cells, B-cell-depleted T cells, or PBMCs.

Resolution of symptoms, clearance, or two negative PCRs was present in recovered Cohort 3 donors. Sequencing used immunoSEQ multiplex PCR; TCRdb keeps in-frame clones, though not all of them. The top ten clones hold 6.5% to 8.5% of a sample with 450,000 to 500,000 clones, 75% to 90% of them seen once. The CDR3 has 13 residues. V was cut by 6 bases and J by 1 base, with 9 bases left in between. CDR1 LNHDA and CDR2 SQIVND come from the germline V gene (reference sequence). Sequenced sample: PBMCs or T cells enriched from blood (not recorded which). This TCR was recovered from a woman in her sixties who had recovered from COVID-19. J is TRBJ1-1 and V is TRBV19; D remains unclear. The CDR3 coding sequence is TGTGCCAGTAGACAGCGGACGAACACTGAAGCTTTCTTT. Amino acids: CASRQRTNTEAFF.